These 16 T cell receptor beta chains share one sample of origin, sequenced in a study of CD8 T cells in ankylosing spondylitis. Points from the study as a whole: Seemingly characteristic of ankylosing spondylitis blood was a TCR beta motif consisting of eight highly homologous variants.

TCRdb itself ran the 5' RACE reads through MiXCR, one entry per CDR3 protein. This table has more than 500,000 distinct CDR3 sequences, over 4% appearing once. These receptors are not linked to any known antigen. The specimen sequenced was blood, either unsorted or a sorted T cell fraction (not recorded which). These TCRs come from a male donor with ankylosing spondylitis.

This clonotype came up a few times. The V call is TRBV7-2, the J call TRBJ1-1; TRBD1 matches 7 bases. The trim removed 4 bases at V and 10 bases at J, leaving 9 bases unmatched. Looked up from germline, CDR1 is SGHTA and CDR2 is FQGNSA. This CDR3 is 13 amino acids long. Written as DNA, the CDR3 is TGTGCCAGCAGCTCACAGGGGTGGTATGGAGCTTTCTTT. It specifies CASSSQGWYGAFF.

This clonotype has a count of ten or more. The rearrangement links TRBV6-5 to TRBJ2-3; 11 nucleotides agree with TRBD2. This CDR3 spans 16 amino acids. The V segment lost 4 bases and the J segment 0 bases; nucleotides outside the gene matches: 3. In germline, CDR1 is MNHEY, CDR2 SVGAGI. CDR3 DNA: TGTGCCAGCAGTTCAACTAGCGGGAGAAGCACAGATACGCAGTATTTT. Translated, it gives CASSSTSGRSTDTQYF.

This clonotype was seen repeatedly, ten times or more. The chain carries TRBV5-5 and TRBJ1-2, with 9 bases aligning to TRBD1. The J segment lost 6 bases and the V segment lost 6 bases, leaving 6 bases of the junction unmatched. This CDR3 has 13 residues. The germline gives CDR1 SGHKS, CDR2 YYEKEE (reference sequence). This chain's CDR3 is CASTRQGENGYTF. CDR3 coding DNA: TGTGCCAGCACTCGACAGGGGGAAAATGGCTACACCTTC.

The rearrangement uses TRBV7-6 and TRBJ2-7; no reliable D call. V gave up 4 bases and J gave up 1 base, with 17 bases separating them. Per the germline V gene, CDR1 is SGHVS and CDR2 is FNYEAQ. CDR3 length: 16 amino acids. DNA for the CDR3: TGTGCCAGCAGCTCTTACGTTGGAGCCCAGTCCTACGAGCAGTACTTC. Translating it yields CASSSYVGAQSYEQYF.

This clonotype was recorded many times. CDR3 DNA sequence: TGTGCCAGCAGCCATTTCGCGGGGGCGGACACTGAAGCTTTCTTT. Amino acids: CASSHFAGADTEAFF. This rearrangement joins TRBV28 to TRBJ1-1; D is possibly TRBD1 (6 bases). The V end lost 6 bases, the J end lost 3 bases, and 17 bases lay between the germline ends. Per germline, CDR1 MDHEN and CDR2 SYDVKM. The CDR3 is 15 amino acids. The full variable domain, with the rest looked up from reference TRBV28 and TRBJ1-1, is DVKVTQSSRYLVKRTGEKVFLECVQDMDHENMFWYRQDPGLGLRLIYFSYDVKMKEKGDIPEGYSVSREKKERFSLILESASTNQTSMYLCASSHFAGADTEAFFGQGTRLTVV.

V gene TRBV5-4 combines with J gene TRBJ1-2; possible D gene TRBD1, 5 bases. The V gene's germline CDR1 is SGHNT and CDR2 YYREEE (reference sequence). Trimming shortened V by 4 bases and J by 3 bases, and 16 bases separated the two germline ends. This CDR3 comprises 15 residues. This chain's CDR3 is CASSTPTEFDYGYTF. The CDR3 DNA reads as TGTGCCAGCAGCACCCCGACAGAATTCGACTATGGCTACACCTTC. The variable domain in full, with the rest retrieved from reference TRBV5-4 and TRBJ1-2, is ETGVTQSPTHLIKTRGQQVTLRCSSQSGHNTVSWYQQALGQGPQFIFQYYREEENGRGNFPPRFSGLQFPNYSSELNVNALELDDSALYLCASSTPTEFDYGYTFGSGTRLTVV.

This clonotype was counted a few times. CDR3 sequence: CASSWRTGGAPYEQYF. In DNA, the CDR3 is TGCGCCAGCAGCTGGAGGACAGGGGGCGCCCCTTACGAGCAGTACTTC. This chain connects TRBV5-1 to TRBJ2-7; 11 bases are shared with TRBD1. The V and J ends lost 3 bases and 4 bases, in that order; junction bases with no gene match: 9. Germline V gene lookup returns CDR1 SGHRS and CDR2 YFSETQ. The CDR3 runs 16 residues.

This clonotype has a handful of counts. The chain uses TRBV6-2 or TRBV6-3 and TRBJ2-7; 10 positions match TRBD2. The CDR3 length is 16 residues. V was pared by 5 bases and J by 5 bases, with 12 bases of the junction left unmatched. Germline loops: CDR1 MNHEY, CDR2 SVGEGT. The CDR3 region has the DNA TGTGCCAGCAGTCCTTACACCGGGACTAGCGTCGACGAGCAGTACTTC. It specifies CASSPYTGTSVDEQYF.

This clonotype has a count of ten or more. CDR3 coding DNA: TGTGCCAGCAGTTACTCTCCTTTTAACACCGGGGAGCTGTTTTTT. This encodes CASSYSPFNTGELFF. The V and J genes are TRBV6-5 and TRBJ2-2; D gene unclear. This CDR3 has 15 residues. V was pared by 0 bases and J by 2 bases, with 7 bases between. CDR1 is MNHEY, CDR2 SVGAGI, per germline.

The V and J genes are TRBV29-1 and TRBJ1-1, with TRBD1 as a possible D gene (5 bases). Trimming stripped 1 base from V and 4 bases from J, with 13 bases between. The CDR3 is 14 amino acids. CDR1 and CDR2 from the germline V gene are SQVTM and ANQGSEA. The CDR3 DNA is TGCAGCGTTGAAGCGGTATACGGGGGCACTGAAGCTTTCTTT. It is translated as CSVEAVYGGTEAFF.

This clonotype has at least ten counts. The V call is TRBV20-1, the J call TRBJ1-2; tentatively, D is TRBD1 (5 bases). The CDR3 is made up of 15 amino acids. Trimming left V 2 bases short and J 4 bases short, with 17 bases between. The germline gives CDR1 DFQATT, CDR2 SNEGSKA (reference sequence). The CDR3 protein is CSARIGGGATYGYTF. The DNA for the CDR3 is TGCAGTGCTAGAATCGGGGGAGGAGCGACCTATGGCTACACCTTC.

This clonotype was observed a few times. The chain uses TRBV3-1 and TRBJ2-7; tentatively, D is TRBD1 or TRBD2 (5 bases each). Germline V lookup: CDR1 LGHDT, CDR2 YNNKEL (reference sequence). V was cut by 4 bases and J by 5 bases, with 18 bases left in between. The CDR3 runs 15 residues. Here the CDR3 DNA reads TGTGCCAGCAGCCCCCTTGGGACCCTCTTCCACGAGCAGTACTTC. Its protein is CASSPLGTLFHEQYF.

This clonotype was observed many times. V is TRBV7-2 and J is TRBJ2-1, with D unresolved. Germline V gene lookup returns CDR1 SGHTA and CDR2 FQGNSA. CDR3 length equals 14 residues. Trimming stripped 0 bases from V and 7 bases from J, with 10 bases between. The CDR3 loop is CASSLAGLSNEQFF. The CDR3 region has the DNA TGTGCCAGCAGCTTAGCGGGTCTGTCAAATGAGCAGTTCTTC.

This clonotype was found many times. The chain combines TRBV5-1 with TRBJ1-2, with 7 bases that match TRBD1. CDR1 and CDR2 (germline): SGHRS, YFSETQ. The J segment lost 8 bases and the V segment lost 0 bases, leaving 7 bases of the junction unmatched. The CDR3 is 14 amino acids. CDR3: CASSLGGQRMGYTF. CDR3 DNA: TGCGCCAGCAGCTTGGGGGGACAGAGGATGGGCTACACCTTC.

This clonotype came up many times. V is TRBV7-9 and J is TRBJ1-6, with 9 bases that match TRBD1. Germline V gene lookup returns CDR1 SEHNR and CDR2 FQNEAQ (reference sequence). J was trimmed by 8 bases and V by 5 bases; bases with no gene match: 7. CDR3 size: 15 residues. For the CDR3, the DNA is TGTGCCAGCAGCGACGGACAGGGGTATGATTCACCCCTCCACTTT. Its protein product is CASSDGQGYDSPLHF.

In this sample, this clonotype turned up many times. This chain joins TRBV5-1 and TRBJ1-2; D gene ambiguous. CDR1 is SGHRS, CDR2 YFSETQ, per germline. The length of the CDR3 is 11 residues. Between the trimmed V and J ends, which lost 3 bases and 6 bases, there was a span of 6 bases. The CDR3 is CASSSIHGYTF. The CDR3 region has the DNA TGCGCCAGCAGCTCTATTCATGGCTACACCTTC.